What follows describes a single T cell receptor beta chain. What it binds is not known. The data originate from a study of cytomegalovirus exposure and HLA in healthy donors. General observations from the study: Equally common other TCR beta chains were less clonally expanded than HLA-associated ones, a later analysis found.

The CDR3 has 14 residues. The J segment lost 7 bases and the V segment lost 11 bases, leaving 12 bases of the junction unmatched. Germline values: CDR1 SEHNR, CDR2 FQNEAQ (reference sequence). A multiplex PCR was run with 60 Vbeta primers and 13 Jbeta primers. Original analysis: The count from a later analysis was roughly 80 million unique TCR beta chains, some 12 million of them shared. TCRdb keeps only in-frame clones here, not all; method: immunoSEQ multiplex PCR. The DNA was the basis for D and trimming; V, J and clone size are from that table. The table records tens of thousands of clones, about 80% of them present only once.

The chain employs TRBV7-9 and TRBJ1-2, with 11 bases lining up with TRBD1. The sequence came from a male donor in good health and CMV-seronegative. The sequencing input was PBMCs. CDR3 residues: CAGGRTGGPGGYTF. CDR3 nucleotides: TGTGCCGGGGGGAGGACAGGGGGCCCGGGTGGCTACACCTTC. Full variable domain (remainder filled in from reference TRBV7-9 and TRBJ1-2): DTGVSQNPRHKITKRGQNVTFRCDPISEHNRLYWYRQTLGQGPEFLTYFQNEAQLEKSRLLSDRFSAERPKGSFSTLEIQRTEQGDSAMYLCAGGRTGGPGGYTFGSGTRLTVV.